This entry concerns a single T cell receptor (beta chain). CDR3 length: 14 amino acids. Germline V lookup: CDR1 ENHRY, CDR2 SYGVKD. Trimming cost V 2 bases and J 2 bases, with 10 bases left between them. This sample was included in a study of CD8 T cells in Susac syndrome. The authors reverse transcribed roughly 0.5 to 1 ug RNA with random hexamers. Amplification of TCR beta CDR3 was carried out by immunoSEQ multiplex PCR, which covered 54 Vbeta and 13 Jbeta segments. MiXCR, applied by TCRdb to the immunoSEQ multiplex PCR reads, yields one record per CDR3 protein. The sample includes 100,000 to 150,000 distinct CDR3 sequences, over 90% seen only once; the top ten take 0.09% to 0.15%. CD8+ and CD4+ T cells taken from blood had their TCR beta sequenced. The healthy controls were matched to patients by age and sex. The authors negatively isolated CD8+ and CD4+ T cells and FACS-enriched TEMRA cells.

The TCR was taken from a human donor in good health. The V call is TRBV10-3, the J call TRBJ2-7, with D possibly TRBD1 on 5 matching bases. The sequencing sample was made of CD4+ T cells from PBMCs. CDR3 amino acids: CAISEGAGPYEQYF. CDR3 nucleotide sequence: TGTGCCATCAGTGAGGGGGCAGGACCCTACGAGCAGTACTTC.